The 26 T cell receptor beta chains below all came from one sample that was sequenced in a study of T cells in Graves' hyperthyroidism and ophthalmopathy. There were TCR beta CDR3 regions amplified from RNA transcripts. Using the HTBI primer set, a first-round RT-PCR was run on the TCR CDR3. TCRdb independently ran MiXCR on the multiplex PCR reads; one entry per CDR3 protein. The sample has 700,000 to 850,000 distinct CDR3 sequences; under 45% are singletons. What was sequenced was blood. The receptors stem from a woman in her 40s with Graves' hyperthyroidism.

This clonotype was recorded a few times. This sequence joins TRBV10-1 and TRBJ1-5, with 8 bases lining up with TRBD1. CDR1 and CDR2 from the germline V gene are WNHNN and SYGVQD (reference sequence). J was trimmed by 5 bases and V by 5 bases; bases with no gene match: 5. The CDR3 loop spans 14 amino acids. In nucleotides, the CDR3 is TGCGCCAGCAGTCTTCTGGACAGGGATCAGCCCCAGCATTTT. As protein: CASSLLDRDQPQHF.

This clonotype occurred a few times. V is TRBV7-9 and J is TRBJ2-3; the D gene is possibly TRBD2 (6 bases). Germline V lookup: CDR1 SEHNR, CDR2 FQNEAQ (reference sequence). CDR3 length equals 15 residues. The V end lost 3 bases, the J end lost 0 bases, and 10 bases lay between the germline ends. The CDR3 bases are TGTGCCAGCAGCTTTGGCGGGGAGAGCACAGATACGCAGTATTTT. Amino acid sequence: CASSFGGESTDTQYF.

This clonotype was seen a few times. V usage is TRBV6-5 and J usage is TRBJ1-2, with 7 bases identical to TRBD1. Trimming removed 2 bases from V and 7 bases from J; junction bases left unmatched: 10. Germline assignment: CDR1 MNHEY and CDR2 SVGAGI. The CDR3 sequence is 15 residues long. The CDR3 region is CASSYGSQGVGGYTF. The CDR3 DNA follows: TGTGCCAGCAGTTACGGGAGCCAGGGGGTCGGTGGCTACACCTTC.

The CDR3 protein is CAISVTGGAAGANVLTF. The CDR3 DNA sequence: TGTGCCATCAGTGTAACAGGGGGCGCCGCTGGGGCCAACGTCCTGACTTTC. The chain carries TRBV10-3 and TRBJ2-6, with TRBD1 identical over 9 bases. The CDR3 is made up of 17 amino acids. The germline V gene encodes CDR1 ENHRY and CDR2 SYGVKD. V trimming: 4 bases; J trimming: 2 bases; junction bases outside the gene matches: 6.

This clonotype occurred many times. The genes are TRBV7-9 and TRBJ2-5, with D perhaps matching TRBD1 (6 bases). The CDR3 contains 15 residues. The V end lost 1 base, the J end lost 8 bases, and 17 bases lay between the germline ends. Germline-derived CDR1 and CDR2 are SEHNR and FQNEAQ (reference sequence). CDR3 in amino acids: CASSLGDMAGDTQYF. As DNA, the CDR3 is TGTGCCAGCAGCTTAGGGGACATGGCAGGGGATACCCAGTACTTC.

This clonotype appeared a few times. V is TRBV11-2 and J is TRBJ1-2, with D possibly being TRBD1 (6 bases). V lost 6 bases to trimming and J lost 6 bases, with 20 bases between them. This CDR3 spans 15 amino acids. CDR1 is SGHAT, CDR2 FQNNGV, per germline. DNA for the CDR3: TGTGCCAGCAGAACGAACGGGGGGGGCGCAGATGGCTACACCTTC. Its translation is CASRTNGGGADGYTF. Variable domain in full (rest from reference TRBV11-2 and TRBJ1-2): EAGVAQSPRYKIIEKRQSVAFWCNPISGHATLYWYQQILGQGPKLLIQFQNNGVVDDSQLPKDRFSAERLKGVDSTLKIQPAKLEDSAVYLCASRTNGGGADGYTFGSGTRLTVV.

The rearrangement joins TRBV24-1 to TRBJ2-5; 11 nucleotides line up with TRBD2. Germline loops: CDR1 KGHDR, CDR2 SFDVKD. The V and J ends lost 3 bases and 2 bases, in that order; junction bases with no gene match: 4. CDR3 length: 16 residues. CDR3 bases: TGTGCCACCAGTGATGATAGCGGGGGGGTACAAGAGACCCAGTACTTC. Its protein is CATSDDSGGVQETQYF.

This clonotype was seen ten or more times. This chain links TRBV9 with TRBJ1-1; possibly TRBD1 for D (6 bases). CDR3 length equals 13 residues. Trimming shortened V by 2 bases and J by 3 bases, and 8 bases separated the two germline ends. Germline V gene data show CDR1 as SGDLS and CDR2 as YYNGEE. CDR3 DNA: TGTGCCAGCAGCGTGACAGGACACACTGAAGCTTTCTTT. This encodes CASSVTGHTEAFF.

J is TRBJ2-7 and V is TRBV10-3; D remains ambiguous. CDR1 and CDR2 from the germline V gene are ENHRY and SYGVKD. The CDR3 covers 15 residues. The V end was cut by 6 bases, the J end by 2 bases, with 17 bases between. This CDR3 reads CAIRDPFGRTYEQYF. The CDR3 DNA reads TGTGCCATCAGGGACCCTTTCGGCAGGACCTACGAGCAGTACTTC.

This sequence joins TRBV2 and TRBJ1-2; 12 bases align to TRBD1. The ends lost 4 bases at V and 2 bases at J; junction bases unmatched: 5. The CDR3 totals 16 residues. Germline V gene data show CDR1 as SNHLY and CDR2 as FYNNEI. DNA of the CDR3: TGTGCCAGCAGTGGGGACAGGGGGCGGACGAACTATGGCTACACCTTC. As protein: CASSGDRGRTNYGYTF.

CDR3 sequence: CAISPGQGANGYTF. The CDR3 nucleotides are TGTGCCATCAGCCCGGGACAGGGGGCGAATGGCTACACCTTC. This chain joins TRBV10-3 and TRBJ1-2, with 12 nucleotides matching TRBD1. V trimming: 6 bases; J trimming: 6 bases; junction bases outside the gene matches: 5. The CDR3 has 14 amino acids. In germline, CDR1 is ENHRY, CDR2 SYGVKD.

J is TRBJ1-5 and V is TRBV6-5; TRBD1 agrees at 9 bases. This CDR3 region has 14 residues. The germline CDR1 and CDR2 sequences are MNHEY and SVGAGI. J lost 6 bases, V lost 7 bases, and 7 bases had no gene match. CDR3 amino acids: CASNLQGASQPQHF. The CDR3 DNA is TGTGCCAGCAACCTACAGGGGGCAAGTCAGCCCCAGCATTTT.

This chain joins TRBV10-3 and TRBJ2-7; TRBD2 aligns across 10 bases. Germline CDR1 reads ENHRY; CDR2 reads SYGVKD. V lost 10 bases to trimming and J lost 3 bases; unmatched junction nucleotides: 15. CDR3 length: 16 residues. CDR3 sequence (DNA): TGTGCCAGCAGCTTGGAGAGACTAGCGGGTGTCTACGAGCAGTACTTC. Its translation is CASSLERLAGVYEQYF.

This rearrangement joins TRBV6-6 to TRBJ1-4; no definite D call. With 0 bases removed from V and 0 bases from J, the gap between germline ends came to 11 bases. Germline V gives CDR1 MNHNY, CDR2 SVGAGI (reference sequence). The CDR3 has 17 amino acids. CDR3 sequence (DNA): TGTGCCAGCAGTTACTCGACAAGGGAGCCAACTAATGAAAAACTGTTTTTT. Translating gives CASSYSTREPTNEKLFF.

The chain is built from TRBV10-3 and TRBJ1-1; D is unclear. The CDR3 covers 11 residues. The V gene lost 3 bases and the J gene lost 11 bases, with 10 bases spanning the gap. Germline values: CDR1 ENHRY, CDR2 SYGVKD. The CDR3 nucleotides read TGTGCCATCAGTGACAGAGCGGACGCTTTCTTT. Amino acids: CAISDRADAFF.

This clonotype was seen many times. This chain connects TRBV5-8 to TRBJ1-5; weak D call: TRBD1 (6 bases). The CDR3 is made up of 13 amino acids. CDR1 is SGHTS, CDR2 YDEGEE, per germline. V was trimmed by 0 bases and J by 9 bases, leaving 10 bases between them. The CDR3 DNA follows: TGTGCCAGCAGCTTGGACAGGGAAAGGCCCCAGCATTTT. As protein: CASSLDRERPQHF.

For this clonotype: Because the CDR3 is missing its conserved closing phenylalanine or tryptophan, this is likely a read error. Because the CDR3's place on the DNA is in doubt, the DNA is left out and the CDR3 is given as listed by TCRdb. The chain employs TRBV7-6 and TRBJ1-5; no DNA check was done on the table's D call, TRBD1. The CDR3 adds up to 8 amino acids, both ends counted. Per the germline V gene, CDR1 is SGHVS and CDR2 is FNYEAQ. CDR3 in amino acids: CASSKRGD.

There are many counts of this clonotype. The V and J genes are TRBV9 and TRBJ2-7, with D uncertain. CDR1 is SGDLS, CDR2 YYNGEE, per germline. V shed 2 bases and J shed 5 bases, with 17 bases lying between them. The CDR3 covers 15 residues. The CDR3 DNA sequence: TGTGCCAGCAGCGTCAGCTCCCAGCGTGACCACGAGCAGTACTTC. Translation: CASSVSSQRDHEQYF.

As to this clonotype: A much larger clonotype is one base distant, so this may be a read error. The chain carries TRBV2 and TRBJ1-2; D is unresolved. Looked up from germline, CDR1 is SNHLY and CDR2 is FYNNEI. The CDR3 is 13 residues long. V lost 5 bases, J lost 4 bases, and 11 bases lay in between. Here the CDR3 reads CASSIGESYGYTF. CDR3 DNA: TGTGCCAGCAGTATCGGGGAAAGCTATGGCTACACCTTC.

This chain links TRBV4-1 with TRBJ1-4, with unresolved D. Germline CDR1 is MGHRA and CDR2 is YSYEKL. V gave up 5 bases and J gave up 8 bases, with 9 bases separating them. The CDR3 is 12 residues long. Written as DNA, the CDR3 is TGCGCCAGCAGCGTAAGGAACGAAAAACTGTTTTTT. Translated: CASSVRNEKLFF.

This rearrangement joins TRBV6-9 to TRBJ2-7, with 10 positions matching TRBD2. Germline values: CDR1 MNHGY, CDR2 SVAAGI. The J segment lost 5 bases and the V segment lost 6 bases, leaving 7 bases of the junction unmatched. There are 14 residues in the CDR3. The CDR3 region is CASSPAGGPNEQYF. Written as DNA, the CDR3 is TGTGCCAGCAGCCCAGCGGGGGGGCCCAACGAGCAGTACTTC.

The chain has TRBV6-5 and TRBJ1-2, with D possibly being TRBD1 (6 bases). The germline gives CDR1 MNHEY, CDR2 SVGAGI. The ends were cut back, 4 bases at V and 5 bases at J, with 11 bases in the middle. The CDR3 runs 13 residues. The CDR3 loop reads CASSWTVSYGYTF. Here the CDR3 DNA reads TGTGCCAGCAGTTGGACAGTTTCGTATGGCTACACCTTC.

The chain carries TRBV10-3 and TRBJ2-5, with TRBD2 matching over 7 bases. The ends lost 4 bases at V and 2 bases at J; junction bases unmatched: 10. Germline assignment: CDR1 ENHRY and CDR2 SYGVKD. The CDR3 is made up of 16 amino acids. CDR3 bases: TGTGCCATCAGTGGGACGGGACTACACTTGCAAGAGACCCAGTACTTC. It specifies CAISGTGLHLQETQYF.

The chain has TRBV10-3 and TRBJ1-3, with D hard to call. Trimming took off 10 bases at V and 4 bases at J, with 17 bases between the two ends. The CDR3 runs 14 residues. Germline V gene lookup returns CDR1 ENHRY and CDR2 SYGVKD. CDR3 in DNA: TGTGCCACCGGCAATAAACTAGCGGGAAACACCATATATTTT. Its protein is CATGNKLAGNTIYF.

About this clonotype itself: Without the conserved terminal phenylalanine or tryptophan, this CDR3 likely stems from a read error. This chain uses TRBV5-1 with TRBJ1-1; D is uncertain. V dropped 5 bases and J dropped 1 base, with 12 bases sitting between them. The CDR3 length is 14 residues. Germline CDR1 reads SGHRS; CDR2 reads YFSETQ. The chain's CDR3 is CASSRHTENTEAFV. The CDR3 region has the DNA TGCGCCAGCAGTCGCCATACAGAGAACACTGAAGCTTTCGTT.

This clonotype occurred once. V gene TRBV11-3 combines with J gene TRBJ1-2; D unresolved. Germline V lookup: CDR1 SGHNT, CDR2 YENEEA. The CDR3 covers 11 residues. V shed 5 bases and J shed 5 bases, with 6 bases lying between them. CDR3 residues: CASSKRYGYTF. Written as DNA, the CDR3 is TGTGCCAGCAGCAAAAGATATGGCTACACCTTC.